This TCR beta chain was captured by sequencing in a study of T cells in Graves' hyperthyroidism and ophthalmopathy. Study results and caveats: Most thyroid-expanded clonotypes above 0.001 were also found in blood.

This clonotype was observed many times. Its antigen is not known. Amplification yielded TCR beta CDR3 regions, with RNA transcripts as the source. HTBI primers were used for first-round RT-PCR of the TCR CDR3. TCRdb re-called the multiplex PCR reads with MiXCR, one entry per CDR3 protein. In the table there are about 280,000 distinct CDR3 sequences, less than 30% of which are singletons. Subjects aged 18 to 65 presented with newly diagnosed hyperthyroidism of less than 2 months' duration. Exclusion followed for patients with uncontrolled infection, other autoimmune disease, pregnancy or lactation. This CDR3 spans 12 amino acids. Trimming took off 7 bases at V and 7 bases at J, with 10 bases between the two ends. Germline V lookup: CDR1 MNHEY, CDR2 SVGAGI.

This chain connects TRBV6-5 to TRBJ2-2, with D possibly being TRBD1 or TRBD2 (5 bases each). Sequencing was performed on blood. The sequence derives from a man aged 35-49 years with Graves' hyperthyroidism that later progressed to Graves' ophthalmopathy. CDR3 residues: CASTLGDGELFF. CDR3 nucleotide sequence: TGTGCCAGCACCTTGGGGGACGGGGAGCTGTTTTTT.